This note documents a single T cell receptor beta chain sequence. Its antigen is undetermined. The data are from a study of cytomegalovirus exposure and HLA in healthy donors. Study-wide results and limits: Diagnosis of cytomegalovirus status made by the classifier reportedly showed high specificity and sensitivity.

The study ran its PCR with 60 Vbeta and 13 Jbeta primers. This table comes from immunoSEQ multiplex PCR, and its TCRdb copy is limited to in-frame clones, with some not included. The sample records 110,000 to 150,000 clones, 9.4% being singletons. This CDR3 has 13 residues. The germline gives CDR1 SGHTA, CDR2 FQGNSA. Trimming pared 5 bases from V and 5 bases from J, leaving 11 bases between. The clonotype was recovered from a male donor in good health and CMV-seronegative. Sequencing input: PBMCs. The V and J genes are TRBV7-2 and TRBJ2-3; D possibly corresponds to TRBD1 (6 bases). The CDR3 reads CASSLGQIDTQYF. In nucleotides, the CDR3 is TGTGCCAGCAGCCTGGGACAAATAGATACGCAGTATTTT.